This passage covers 13 T cell receptor beta chains from one sample sequenced in a study of shared clonotypes between healthy human individuals. This table comes from immunoSEQ multiplex PCR, and its TCRdb copy is limited to in-frame clones, with some not included. The table lists about 2.4 million clones, roughly 93% of them singletons. The sequenced sample consisted of naive CD4+ T cells from PBMCs. Subset of the sample: CD45RA+ positively selected. The receptors here all came from a man younger than 35 in good health. Some clones in this sample may be carry-over from other donors' samples.

The chain employs TRBV9 and TRBJ2-2, with 8 bases fitting TRBD2. The length of the CDR3 is 15 residues. Germline CDR1 SGDLS, CDR2 YYNGEE. With V trimmed by 2 bases and J by 2 bases, 2 bases remained unmatched. The CDR3 loop is CASSVLAGNTGELFF. Here the CDR3 DNA reads TGTGCCAGCAGCGTTCTAGCGGGCAACACCGGGGAGCTGTTTTTT.

V is TRBV5-1 and J is TRBJ2-1; TRBD2 matches at 11 bases. Germline lookup yields CDR1 SGHRS and CDR2 YFSETQ. The CDR3 is 16 residues long. The junction had 9 bases not matched to a gene; V was cut back by 3 bases and J by 7 bases. The CDR3 loop reads CASSSIAGGPQNEQFF. CDR3 bases: TGCGCCAGCAGCTCAATAGCGGGAGGGCCCCAAAATGAGCAGTTCTTC.

The genes are TRBV18 and TRBJ1-1, with D maybe TRBD1 (6 bases). This CDR3 contains 14 residues. V lost 6 bases to trimming and J lost 11 bases, with 22 bases between them. Germline values: CDR1 KGHSH, CDR2 LQKENI. This CDR3 is CASSPARGAGLAFF. The CDR3 DNA reads as TGTGCCAGCTCGCCGGCGAGGGGGGCGGGTCTGGCTTTCTTT.

The chain couples TRBV27 to TRBJ2-7; possible D gene TRBD2, 5 bases. The CDR3 contains 13 residues. V was trimmed by 3 bases and J by 6 bases, leaving 12 bases between them. Looked up from germline, CDR1 is MNHEY and CDR2 is SMNVEV (reference sequence). CDR3 sequence (DNA): TGTGCCAGCAGTTTCCAGCTAGCAGGCGAGCAGTACTTC. Encoded protein: CASSFQLAGEQYF.

The rearrangement uses TRBV5-8 and TRBJ2-6; 8 bases line up with TRBD1. Germline CDR1 is SGHTS and CDR2 is YDEGEE. With 6 bases clipped from V and 4 bases from J, the junction kept 6 bases outside the gene matches. The CDR3 length is 15 residues. In DNA form, the CDR3 reads TGTGCCAGCACATTACAGGGGGTCGGGGCCAACGTCCTGACTTTC. It encodes CASTLQGVGANVLTF. The full variable domain, its missing parts supplied by reference TRBV5-8 and TRBJ2-6, is EAGVTQSPTHLIKTRGQQATLRCSPISGHTSVYWYQQALGLGLQFLLWYDEGEERNRGNFPPRFSGRQFPNYSSELNVNALELEDSALYLCASTLQGVGANVLTFGAGSRLTVL.

CDR3 amino acids: CASSLASGVPYEQYF. In DNA form, the CDR3 reads TGTGCCAGCAGCTTGGCTAGCGGGGTCCCCTACGAGCAGTACTTC. J is TRBJ2-7 and V is TRBV5-4; 9 nucleotides align to TRBD2. V shed 0 bases and J 2 bases; nucleotides not matched to a gene: 3. The germline CDR1 and CDR2 sequences are SGHNT and YYREEE (reference sequence). This CDR3 is 15 amino acids long.

About this clone: This sample includes further DNA sequences coding for the same CDR3. The CDR3 sequence: CSASSRDTQYF. The CDR3 DNA reads as TGCAGTGCTAGTTCAAGAGATACGCAGTATTTT. This chain connects TRBV20-1 to TRBJ2-3; no definite D call. V shed 3 bases and J shed 5 bases, with 6 bases lying between them. In germline, CDR1 is DFQATT, CDR2 SNEGSKA (reference sequence). The CDR3 runs to 11 residues.

The table lists this clone with a count of one. The genes are TRBV4-1 and TRBJ1-6; possible D gene TRBD1, 5 bases. The CDR3 totals 17 residues. V was clipped by 1 base and J by 5 bases, with 15 bases between them. Germline V gene lookup returns CDR1 MGHRA and CDR2 YSYEKL. The CDR3 reads CASSQGGLSVDNSPLHF. The CDR3 DNA sequence: TGCGCCAGCAGCCAAGGGGGACTGAGTGTGGATAATTCACCCCTCCACTTT.

The chain combines TRBV6-5 with TRBJ1-2, with a possible D match to TRBD1 (5 bases). Germline assignment: CDR1 MNHEY and CDR2 SVGAGI. This CDR3 is 15 amino acids long. Trimming removed 6 bases from V and 4 bases from J, with 18 bases in between. The CDR3 DNA sequence: TGTGCCAGCAGCCCCAGGGACCCAGCTAGCTATGGCTACACCTTC. It is translated as CASSPRDPASYGYTF.

The chain couples TRBV29-1 to TRBJ1-4; the match to TRBD1 covers 7 bases. The trim removed 6 bases at V and 5 bases at J, leaving 6 bases unmatched. The CDR3 has 13 residues. CDR1 is SQVTM and CDR2 is ANQGSEA in the germline V gene. The DNA of the CDR3 is TGCAGCGTCCCGACAGGGTCGAATGAAAAACTGTTTTTT. This gives the protein CSVPTGSNEKLFF.

V and J are TRBV28 and TRBJ2-2; TRBD2 agrees at 10 bases. The CDR3 spans 15 residues. V was pared by 5 bases and J by 6 bases, with 6 bases of the junction left unmatched. Germline V gene lookup returns CDR1 MDHEN and CDR2 SYDVKM. The CDR3 DNA reads TGTGCCAGCAGTCGACGGACTAGCGGCGCCGGGGAGCTGTTTTTT. Translated, it gives CASSRRTSGAGELFF.

This clone was seen only once. The CDR3 DNA follows: TGTGCCAGCAGCGCGCCGGGACAAGAGACCCAGTACTTC. It yields the protein CASSAPGQETQYF. The chain uses TRBV11-2 and TRBJ2-5; a weak D match, TRBD2 (5 bases). The CDR3 is 13 residues long. The germline V and J ends were trimmed by 5 bases and 2 bases, with 9 bases remaining between them. Germline CDR1 is SGHAT and CDR2 is FQNNGV.

The gene calls are TRBV12-5 and TRBJ2-7; the D gene is possibly TRBD2 (5 bases). Trimming took 6 bases from V and 3 from J, leaving 15 bases between them. The germline CDR1 and CDR2 sequences are LGHNT and FRNRAP. This CDR3 region has 14 residues. CDR3 DNA: TGTGCTAGTGGCACCGGGATTTCTTTCTACGAGCAGTACTTC. Translating gives CASGTGISFYEQYF.